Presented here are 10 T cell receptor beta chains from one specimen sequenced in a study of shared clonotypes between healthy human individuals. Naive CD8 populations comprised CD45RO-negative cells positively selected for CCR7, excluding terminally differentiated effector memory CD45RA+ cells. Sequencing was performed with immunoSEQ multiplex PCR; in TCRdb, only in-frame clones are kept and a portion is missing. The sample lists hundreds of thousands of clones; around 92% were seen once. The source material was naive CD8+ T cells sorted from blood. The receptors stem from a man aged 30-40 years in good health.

The CDR3 sequence: CASSTGPRETQYF. In DNA form, the CDR3 reads TGTGCCAGCAGCACCGGACCAAGGGAGACCCAGTACTTC. The chain joins TRBV7-9 to TRBJ2-5, with D unclear. V lost 5 bases and J lost 5, with 12 bases in between. The CDR3 spans 13 residues. Germline CDR1 reads SEHNR; CDR2 reads FQNEAQ (reference sequence).

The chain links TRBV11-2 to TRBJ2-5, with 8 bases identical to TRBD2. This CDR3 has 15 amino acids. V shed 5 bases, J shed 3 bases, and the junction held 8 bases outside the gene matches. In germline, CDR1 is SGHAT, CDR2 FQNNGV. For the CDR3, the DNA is TGTGCCAGCAGCCCCCGGGGGGGAGGGAAAGAGACCCAGTACTTC. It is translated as CASSPRGGGKETQYF.

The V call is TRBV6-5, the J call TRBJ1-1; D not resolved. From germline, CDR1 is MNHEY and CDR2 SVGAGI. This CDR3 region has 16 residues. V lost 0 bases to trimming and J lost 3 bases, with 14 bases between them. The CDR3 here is CASSYSTASMDTEAFF. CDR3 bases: TGTGCCAGCAGTTACTCGACGGCAAGTATGGACACTGAAGCTTTCTTT.

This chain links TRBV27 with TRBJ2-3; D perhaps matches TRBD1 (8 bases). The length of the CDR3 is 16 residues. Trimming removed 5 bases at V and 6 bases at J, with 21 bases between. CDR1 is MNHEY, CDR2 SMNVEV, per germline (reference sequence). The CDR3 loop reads CASSLNTGGAWDTQYF. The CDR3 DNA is TGTGCCAGCAGTCTGAACACAGGGGGGGCCTGGGATACGCAGTATTTT.

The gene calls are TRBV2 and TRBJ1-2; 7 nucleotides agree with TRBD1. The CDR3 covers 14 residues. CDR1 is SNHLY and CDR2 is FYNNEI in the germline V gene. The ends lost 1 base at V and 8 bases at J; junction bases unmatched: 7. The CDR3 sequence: CASSEEQGYWGYTF. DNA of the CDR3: TGTGCCAGCAGTGAAGAACAGGGGTATTGGGGCTACACCTTC.

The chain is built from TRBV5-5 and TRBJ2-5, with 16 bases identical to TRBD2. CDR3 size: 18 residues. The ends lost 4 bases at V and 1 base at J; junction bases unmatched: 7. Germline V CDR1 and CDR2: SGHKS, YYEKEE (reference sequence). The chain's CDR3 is CASSRGLAGGPRQETQYF. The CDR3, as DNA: TGTGCCAGCAGCAGGGGACTAGCGGGAGGGCCTCGCCAAGAGACCCAGTACTTC.

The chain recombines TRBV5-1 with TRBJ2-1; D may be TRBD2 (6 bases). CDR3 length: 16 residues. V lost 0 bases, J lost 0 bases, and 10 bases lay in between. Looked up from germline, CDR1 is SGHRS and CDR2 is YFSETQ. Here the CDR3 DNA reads TGCGCCAGCAGCTTGGCCGGCGGGAACTCCTACAATGAGCAGTTCTTC. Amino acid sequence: CASSLAGGNSYNEQFF.

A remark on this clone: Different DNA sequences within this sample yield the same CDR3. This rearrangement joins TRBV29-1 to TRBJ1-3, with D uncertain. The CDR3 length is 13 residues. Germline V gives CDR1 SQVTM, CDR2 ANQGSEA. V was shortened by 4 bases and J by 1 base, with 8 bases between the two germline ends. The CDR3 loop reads CSVGTVSGNTIYF. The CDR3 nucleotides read TGCAGCGTTGGGACGGTATCTGGAAACACCATATATTTT.

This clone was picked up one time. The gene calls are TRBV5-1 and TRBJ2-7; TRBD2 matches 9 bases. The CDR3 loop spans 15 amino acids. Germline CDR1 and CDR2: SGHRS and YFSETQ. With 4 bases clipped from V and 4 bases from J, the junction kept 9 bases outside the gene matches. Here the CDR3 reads CASSTTGTSTYEQYF. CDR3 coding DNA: TGCGCCAGCAGCACTACCGGGACTAGCACATACGAGCAGTACTTC.

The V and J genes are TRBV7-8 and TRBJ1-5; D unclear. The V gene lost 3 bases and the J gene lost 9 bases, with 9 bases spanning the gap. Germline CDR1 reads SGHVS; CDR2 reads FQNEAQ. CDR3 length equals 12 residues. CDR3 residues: CASSFDHRPQHF. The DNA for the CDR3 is TGTGCCAGCAGCTTCGACCATAGGCCCCAGCATTTT. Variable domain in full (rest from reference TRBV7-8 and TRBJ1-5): GAGVSQSPRYKVAKRGQDVALRCDPISGHVSLFWYQQALGQGPEFLTYFQNEAQLDKSGLPSDRFFAERPEGSVSTLKIQRTQQEDSAVYLCASSFDHRPQHFGDGTRLSIL.